The clone carrying this T cell receptor (beta chain) appeared a few times. Its cognate antigen is unknown. These data originate in a study of response to subunit inactivated influenza vaccine. TCRdb passed the RT-PCR reads through MiXCR, listing each CDR3 protein once. The sample holds approximately 500,000 distinct CDR3 sequences, less than 15% seen once. Overall study results and limits: Authors suggested each seasonal flu vaccination may recruit only limited numbers of new T cells.

This TCR came from a man aged 50 to 59 who received an inactivated influenza vaccine. This sample comprised PBMCs from blood, obtained roughly 13 days after vaccination.

CDR3 nucleotide sequence: TGTGCCAGCAGCAGACAGGGGGGAGTCGGAGGCTACACCTTC. This sequence encodes CASSRQGGVGGYTF. The chain is built from TRBV2 and TRBJ1-2; 9 bases map to TRBD1. The germline V gene encodes CDR1 SNHLY and CDR2 FYNNEI. There are 14 residues in the CDR3. With V trimmed by 6 bases and J by 8 bases, 10 bases remained unmatched.